These T cell receptor beta chains were read from a single sample in a study of blood T cell repertoires in COVID-19. Only in-frame clones appear in the TCRdb table, and some are missing; sequencing was by immunoSEQ multiplex PCR. Counted here are approximately 410,000 clones, just over 85% occurring once; the ten biggest clones make up more than 1.4%. The sample consisted of peripheral blood. The receptors derive from a woman aged 30 to 39 with active or convalescent COVID-19. CDR3s include the opening cysteine and the closing phenylalanine or tryptophan. Clone size is shown for a subset of rows, as once, few, many or a class of expanded clone.

V gene	J gene	clone size	CDR3 protein
TRBV5-1	TRBJ2-1	once	CASRLAFSISYNEQFF
TRBV6-2/TRBV6-3	TRBJ2-7	.	CASSSASGSYEQYF
TRBV7-8	TRBJ1-2	.	CASSLEFGDVYGYTF
TRBV7-9	TRBJ1-6	.	CASSDWTGGLAGHSPLHF
TRBV4-2	TRBJ2-1	once	CASSKTSGSLSYNEQFF
TRBV3-1/TRBV3-2	TRBJ1-6	.	CASSPGQGGSPLHF
TRBV5-6	TRBJ2-3	.	CASSLPTGIAVTDTQYF
TRBV6-5	TRBJ1-2	.	CASRGQGANGYTF
TRBV9	TRBJ1-2	.	CASSVGQGDGGYTF
TRBV6-5	TRBJ1-2	.	CASTLTGPVYGYTF
TRBV6-1	TRBJ2-7	.	CASSEAAGGPGEQYF
TRBV24-1	TRBJ1-5	few	CATSDPDRGRFGNQPQHF
TRBV12-5	TRBJ2-3	.	CASGSSLAGDEHTQYF
TRBV27	TRBJ2-5	.	CASSLNYAGQGSWETQYF
TRBV2	TRBJ1-1	.	CASSDPGENTEAFF
TRBV7-9	TRBJ1-1	.	CASSLSGGNTEAFF
TRBV19	TRBJ1-1	.	CASLNDRRNTEAFF
TRBV10-3	TRBJ1-2	.	CAISESQTNYGYTF
TRBV5-5	TRBJ2-2	.	CASSWGQNTGELFF
TRBV4-1	TRBJ1-2	.	CASSQFRGNGYTF
TRBV6-5	TRBJ1-1	.	CASSLTGSNTEAFF
TRBV12-3/TRBV12-4	TRBJ1-5	.	CASSSRGQPQHF
TRBV10-3	TRBJ1-1	.	CAISDQQGTEAFF
TRBV10-2	TRBJ1-6	.	CASGPGTDNSPLHF
TRBV4-1	TRBJ2-3	.	CASSNRQDPTDTQYF
TRBV13	TRBJ1-4	.	CASSQTRENEKLFF
TRBV13	TRBJ1-2	many	CASSLGSYYGYTF
TRBV5-6	TRBJ2-1	.	CASSVQGAVYNEQFF
TRBV18	TRBJ1-2	.	CASSPRSQSSGGGGHYGYTF
TRBV6-5	TRBJ2-1	.	CASSYEVAGGGGEQFF